Sequencing of this T cell receptor beta chain was carried out in a study of a mutant IDH1 vaccine in newly diagnosed glioma. Study-wide background: Eight vaccinations were given in weeks 1, 3, 5, 7, 11, 15, 19 and 23.

By frequency in the sample, this clone is medium-sized (0.01 to 0.1%). No antigen is known for it. V was pared by 8 bases and J by 0 bases, with 8 bases between. Germline CDR1 reads MNHNS; CDR2 reads SASEGT. This CDR3 spans 12 amino acids. Profiled with immunoSEQ multiplex PCR; TCRdb holds only in-frame clones, not every one. The repertoire holds 60,000 or so clones, with around 84% as singletons. The time point denotes: week 5, during vaccination. Vaccine doses each comprised 300 ug of mutant IDH1 20-mer peptide, with topical imiquimod. The sequencing here drew on PBMCs, taken from a glioma patient whose treatment included an IDH1 peptide vaccine. The sequence came from a woman between 45 and 60 years old with glioma. The rearrangement joins TRBV6-1 to TRBJ2-7; TRBD2 is a possible D gene (5 bases). CDR3 protein: CASAGNSYEQYF. The CDR3 DNA sequence: TGTGCCAGCGCCGGGAACTCCTACGAGCAGTACTTC.